Shown below are 6 T cell receptor beta chains from a single sample sequenced in a study of CD8 T cells in Susac syndrome (dated by TCRdb to about 2019). Library creation used the immunoSEQ multiplex PCR assay. RNA was extracted using the RNeasy kit, and about 0.5 to 1 ug of the RNA was reverse transcribed with random hexamers. The raw public data were reprocessed by TCRdb itself: fastp quality trimming at Q25, MiXCR clonotype calling, in-frame beta chains only. Each entry is one CDR3 protein sequence, shown with its most common DNA and genes. The sample table lists 150,000 to 200,000 distinct CDR3 sequences, about 95% of them with a count of one. Jointly, the top ten make up 0.15% to 0.2% of the sample. Source material: CD8+ T cells from PBMCs. Receptor source: a human donor with multiple sclerosis.

The chain combines TRBV9 with TRBJ2-7; tentative D call: TRBD2 (5 bases). The germline V gene encodes CDR1 SGDLS and CDR2 YYNGEE. The germline V and J ends were trimmed by 0 bases and 3 bases, with 13 bases remaining between them. The CDR3 extends over 15 amino acids. The chain's CDR3 is CASSVGGSSHYEQYF. In nucleotides, the CDR3 is TGTGCCAGCAGCGTAGGAGGGTCCTCGCACTACGAGCAGTACTTC.

The sample holds one count of this clonotype. The gene calls are TRBV27 and TRBJ2-7, with TRBD1 as a possible D gene (6 bases). The CDR3 sequence is 13 residues long. V was trimmed by 3 bases and J by 3 bases, leaving 9 bases between them. Germline assignment: CDR1 MNHEY and CDR2 SMNVEV (reference sequence). In DNA form, the CDR3 reads TGTGCCAGCAGTTTCCTACAGGGCTACGAGCAGTACTTC. Residues: CASSFLQGYEQYF.

The V and J genes are TRBV18 and TRBJ2-3; 11 bases align to TRBD2. The CDR3 is 16 residues long. Trimming took 0 bases from V and 6 from J; bases not matched to a gene: 5. The V gene's germline CDR1 is KGHSH and CDR2 LQKENI. The CDR3 DNA reads TGTGCCAGCTCACCACCGACTAGCGGGGTGGCCGATACGCAGTATTTT. It yields the protein CASSPPTSGVADTQYF.

The V and J genes are TRBV27 and TRBJ2-1; D might be TRBD2 (6 bases). CDR3 length: 12 residues. In germline, CDR1 is MNHEY, CDR2 SMNVEV (reference sequence). Trimming cost V 10 bases and J 8 bases, with 15 bases left between them. As DNA, the CDR3 is TGTGCCACCGGGACTGGGGTCCATGAGCAGTTCTTC. This sequence encodes CATGTGVHEQFF.

This rearrangement joins TRBV4-1 to TRBJ2-3; D call uncertain. Between the trimmed V and J ends, which lost 1 base and 4 bases, there was a span of 9 bases. Germline CDR1 reads MGHRA; CDR2 reads YSYEKL. This CDR3 comprises 14 residues. CDR3 amino acids: CASSQVPEADTQYF. The DNA of the CDR3 is TGCGCCAGCAGCCAAGTGCCCGAAGCAGATACGCAGTATTTT.

The chain links TRBV5-6 to TRBJ2-1; weak D call: TRBD2 (6 bases). There are 14 residues in the CDR3. CDR1 is SGHDT, CDR2 YYEEEE, per germline. Trimming pared 4 bases from V and 7 bases from J, leaving 15 bases between. CDR3 sequence reads: CASSVTGVRNEQFF. Written as DNA, the CDR3 is TGTGCCAGCAGCGTCACGGGAGTTCGGAATGAGCAGTTCTTC.